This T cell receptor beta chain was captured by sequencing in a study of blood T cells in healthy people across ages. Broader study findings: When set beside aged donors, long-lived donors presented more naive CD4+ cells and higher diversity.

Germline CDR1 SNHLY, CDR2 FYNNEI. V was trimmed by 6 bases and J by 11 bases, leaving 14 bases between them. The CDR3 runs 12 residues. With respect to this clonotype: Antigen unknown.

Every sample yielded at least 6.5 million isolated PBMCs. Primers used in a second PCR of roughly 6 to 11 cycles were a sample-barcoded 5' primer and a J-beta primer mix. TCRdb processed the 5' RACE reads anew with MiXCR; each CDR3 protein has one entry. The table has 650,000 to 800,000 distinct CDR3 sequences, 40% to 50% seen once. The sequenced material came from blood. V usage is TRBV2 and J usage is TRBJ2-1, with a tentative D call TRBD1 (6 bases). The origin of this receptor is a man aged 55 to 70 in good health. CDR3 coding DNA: TGTGCCAGCAGGAGGGAACAGGGTCAGCAGTTCTTC. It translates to CASRREQGQQFF.